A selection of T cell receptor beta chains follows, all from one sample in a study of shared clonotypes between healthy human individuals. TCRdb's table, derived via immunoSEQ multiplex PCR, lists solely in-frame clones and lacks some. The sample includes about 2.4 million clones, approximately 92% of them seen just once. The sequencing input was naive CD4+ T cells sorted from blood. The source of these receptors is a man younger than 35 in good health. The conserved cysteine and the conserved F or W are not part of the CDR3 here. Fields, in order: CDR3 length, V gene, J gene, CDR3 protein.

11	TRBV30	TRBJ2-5	AWSPSKKETQY
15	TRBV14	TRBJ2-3	ASSQVADYLGTDTQY
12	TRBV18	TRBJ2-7	ASSPLTDQVEQY
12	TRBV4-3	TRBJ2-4	ASSQEWREGIQY
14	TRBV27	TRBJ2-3	ASTEWKAGGRGTQY
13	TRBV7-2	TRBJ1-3	ASSLPGKAGNTIY
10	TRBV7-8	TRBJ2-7	ASSFTGYEQY
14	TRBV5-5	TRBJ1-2	ASSPQTGVVNYGYT
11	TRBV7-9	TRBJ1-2	ARIGTGDYGYT
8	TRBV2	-	ASRSYEQY
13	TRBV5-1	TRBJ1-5	ASSLGSEIGQPQH
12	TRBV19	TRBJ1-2	ASRDGQGGYGYT
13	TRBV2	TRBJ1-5	ASRLQGASNQPQH
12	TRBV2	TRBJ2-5	ASRNGGYQETQY
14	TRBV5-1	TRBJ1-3	ASSLEGALSGNTIY
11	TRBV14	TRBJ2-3	ASRDLWADTQY
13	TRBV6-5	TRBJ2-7	ASSTWVAGDYEQY